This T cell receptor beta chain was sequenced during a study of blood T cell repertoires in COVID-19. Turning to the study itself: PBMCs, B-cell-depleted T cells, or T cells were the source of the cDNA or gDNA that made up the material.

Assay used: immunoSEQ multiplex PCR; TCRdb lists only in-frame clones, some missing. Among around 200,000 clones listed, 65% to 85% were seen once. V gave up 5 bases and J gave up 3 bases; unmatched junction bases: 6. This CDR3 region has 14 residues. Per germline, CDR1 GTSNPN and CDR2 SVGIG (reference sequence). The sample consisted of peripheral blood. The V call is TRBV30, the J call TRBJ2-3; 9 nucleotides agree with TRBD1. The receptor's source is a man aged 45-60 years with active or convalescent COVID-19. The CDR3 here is CAWATGGGTDTQYF. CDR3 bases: TGTGCCTGGGCGACAGGGGGAGGGACAGATACGCAGTATTTT.